This T cell receptor beta chain was found in a study of T cell clonality in common variable immunodeficiency. In germline, CDR1 is SGHKS, CDR2 YYEKEE (reference sequence). Trimming cost V 4 bases and J 6 bases, with 11 bases left between them. The CDR3 runs 13 residues. In this sample, this clone turned up many times. The read is 3 residues too short to cover the CDR3 end, so that end is filled in from the germline J gene. Control and CVID samples contributed equal amounts of genomic DNA. Assay used: immunoSEQ multiplex PCR; TCRdb lists only in-frame clones, some missing. The table lists around 45,000 clones, with no singletons.

Material for sequencing was peripheral blood mononuclear cells. The source is a person aged 18 to 75 in good health. V gene TRBV5-5 combines with J gene TRBJ1-5, with D tentatively TRBD1 (5 bases). The CDR3 spells CASSVMGGQPQHF. Partial CDR3 DNA: TGTGCCAGCAGCGTGATGGGGGGTCAGCCC.